What follows describes a single T cell receptor (beta chain). Its matching antigen is unknown. The TCR beta profiling, which covered VDJ combination and CDR3 sequence, was carried out using genomic DNA as the template. Each CDR3 protein gets one entry after TCRdb re-called the reads with MiXCR. The sample lists hundreds of thousands of distinct CDR3 sequences, around 33% seen once, with under 0.95% in the top ten. Losses at the gene ends were 5 bases for V and 10 bases for J; bases not matched to a gene: 13. CDR3 size: 15 residues. In germline, CDR1 is SGHRS, CDR2 YFSETQ. This record comes from a study of CD8+CD57+ T cells in acquired aplastic anemia. For the study at large: Mean yield of DNA from sorted CD4+ and CD8+ cells was about 3.2 ug.

General observations from the study: Patients versus controls showed no significant CD8+ Simpson's diversity difference. Patients and controls turned out to have 25 to 35 CD8+ CDR3 sequences in common.

All sequencing subjects had displayed CD8+CD57+ cell expansion on flow cytometry. This TCR was sampled from a human donor with aplastic anemia. The chain uses TRBV5-1 and TRBJ1-4; 8 nucleotides line up with TRBD1. Input material: sorted CD4+, CD8+, or CD8+CD57+ T cells (not recorded which) from PBMCs. Here the CDR3 DNA reads TGCGCCAGCAGGACCGATGGACAGGGTTGGGCAAAACTGTTTTTT. Translating it yields CASRTDGQGWAKLFF.